This TCR beta chain was sequenced during a study of cytomegalovirus exposure and HLA in healthy donors. TCRdb's table, derived via immunoSEQ multiplex PCR, lists solely in-frame clones and lacks some. Seen here are 55,000 to 70,000 clones, roughly 94% observed once, and the top ten hold 2% to 2.5%. General study findings and limits: The dataset shows that most TCR sequences were rare, while some public TCRs occurred in many donors. According to a subsequent analysis, TCR clusters from the first cohort were inclined to appear together in the 130 or so validation repertoires.

CDR1 is MNHEY and CDR2 is SVGAGI in the germline V gene. V was shortened by 2 bases and J by 6 bases, with 11 bases between the two germline ends. The CDR3 contains 14 residues. Concerning this clone: What it binds is unknown.

The clonotype originates from a man aged 18-30 years in good health and CMV-seronegative. The gene calls are TRBV6-5 and TRBJ2-4, with a weak D call TRBD1 (5 bases). The sample taken for sequencing was PBMCs. The DNA for the CDR3 is TGTGCCAGCAGTTACCCTGGGGCCCGAAACATTCAGTACTTC. Translating gives CASSYPGARNIQYF.